This passage covers 15 T cell receptor beta chains from one sample sequenced in a study of T cell repertoires in cytomegalovirus infection. Via MiXCR, TCRdb re-called the reads, giving one row per CDR3 protein. The repertoire has nearly 650,000 distinct CDR3 sequences, around 24% of them found once; the top ten carry around 7.6%. Input material: CD8+ T cells from PBMCs. The source of these receptors is a human donor in good health (CMV status not recorded). Some clones in this sample may be carry-over from other donors' samples.

CDR3 loop: CASSPYDRGRGRDTQYF. CDR3 in DNA: TGTGCCAGCAGCCCATATGACCGGGGCCGAGGGCGAGATACGCAGTATTTT. V gene TRBV13 combines with J gene TRBJ2-3; D is tentatively TRBD1 or TRBD2 (5 bases each). V was clipped by 5 bases and J by 5 bases, with 23 bases between them. Germline V gene sequence: CDR1 PRHDT, CDR2 FYEKMQ (reference sequence). This CDR3 has 17 residues.

The chain is built from TRBV4-1 and TRBJ2-3, with D possibly called TRBD1 or TRBD2 (5 bases each). Germline lookup yields CDR1 MGHRA and CDR2 YSYEKL. Trimming took off 3 bases at V and 2 bases at J, with 21 bases between the two ends. This CDR3 is built from 18 residues. In DNA form, the CDR3 reads TGCGCCAGCAGCCACCGACTTCGGGGACCAAGTGACACAGATACGCAGTATTTT. Amino acid sequence: CASSHRLRGPSDTDTQYF.

This chain connects TRBV20-1 to TRBJ2-1; D not resolved. In germline, CDR1 is DFQATT, CDR2 SNEGSKA (reference sequence). With 0 bases removed from V and 4 bases from J, the gap between germline ends came to 10 bases. The CDR3 extends over 14 amino acids. This CDR3 reads CSARDQRLYNEQFF. For the CDR3, the DNA is TGCAGTGCTAGAGATCAAAGACTTTACAATGAGCAGTTCTTC.

The genes are TRBV10-3 and TRBJ1-2; 9 positions match TRBD1. The CDR3 is made up of 14 amino acids. The V segment lost 5 bases and the J segment 6 bases; nucleotides outside the gene matches: 7. The germline gives CDR1 ENHRY, CDR2 SYGVKD. DNA of the CDR3: TGTGCCATCAGTTCTGGGACAGGGAAGGATGGCTACACCTTC. This codes for CAISSGTGKDGYTF.

This clonotype was picked up a small number of times. The V call is TRBV28, the J call TRBJ1-1; 7 bases agree with TRBD1. The CDR3 runs 15 residues. Germline values: CDR1 MDHEN, CDR2 SYDVKM. Trimming at V came to 2 bases and at J to 5 bases, leaving 8 bases not matched to a gene. The CDR3 is CASSLRGTVQTEAFF. CDR3 nucleotide sequence: TGTGCCAGCAGTTTAAGGGGGACAGTCCAGACTGAAGCTTTCTTT. The variable domain in full, with the rest retrieved from reference TRBV28 and TRBJ1-1, is DVKVTQSSRYLVKRTGEKVFLECVQDMDHENMFWYRQDPGLGLRLIYFSYDVKMKEKGDIPEGYSVSREKKERFSLILESASTNQTSMYLCASSLRGTVQTEAFFGQGTRLTVV.

In its sample, this clonotype was seen many times. The V call is TRBV7-2, the J call TRBJ2-1; weak D call: TRBD2 (5 bases). Germline V gene sequence: CDR1 SGHTA, CDR2 FQGNSA. Trimming removed 8 bases at V and 9 bases at J, with 11 bases between. This CDR3 region has 11 residues. The DNA for the CDR3 is TGTGCCAGCTTAAGGGCGGGTGAGCAGTTCTTC. It is translated as CASLRAGEQFF.

The chain is built from TRBV20-1 and TRBJ2-3; a possible D gene is TRBD2 (5 bases). The CDR3 sequence is 10 residues long. Trimming took off 4 bases at V and 11 bases at J, with 10 bases between the two ends. The germline CDR1 and CDR2 sequences are DFQATT and SNEGSKA (reference sequence). The CDR3 DNA follows: TGCAGTGCTACGCTAGCAAGGCAGTATTTT. It encodes CSATLARQYF.

The chain couples TRBV7-6 to TRBJ1-1; D is unclear. Germline V gene data show CDR1 as SGHVS and CDR2 as FNYEAQ. The CDR3 is 13 amino acids. With 8 bases removed from V and 4 bases from J, the gap between germline ends came to 14 bases. The CDR3 DNA is TGTGCCAGCTCCGGACGGCAAGGCACTGAAGCTTTCTTT. This encodes CASSGRQGTEAFF.

Comments on this clonotype: A much larger clone differs from this one at a single base, so this may be a read error. The genes are TRBV7-6 and TRBJ1-3; D might be TRBD1 (5 bases). Germline CDR1 and CDR2: SGHVS and FNYEAQ. This CDR3 has 14 amino acids. CDR3 sequence: CVSSLRGPGNTIYF. The CDR3 DNA follows: TGTGTCAGCAGCTTAAGGGGCCCTGGAAACACCATATATTTT.

A single count supports this clonotype. The chain has TRBV28 and TRBJ2-5, with TRBD1 identical over 12 bases. Germline V CDR1 and CDR2: MDHEN, SYDVKM. CDR3 length: 15 amino acids. With V trimmed by 6 bases and J by 5 bases, 7 bases remained unmatched. CDR3: CASSGTGGIGETQYF. CDR3 nucleotide sequence: TGTGCCAGCAGCGGGACAGGGGGCATTGGGGAGACCCAGTACTTC.

This clonotype has at least ten counts. The rearrangement joins TRBV27 to TRBJ2-2; D remains unclear. Deletions cut 6 bases from V and 0 bases from J, with 14 bases between. There are 16 residues in the CDR3. Germline CDR1 reads MNHEY; CDR2 reads SMNVEV (reference sequence). The CDR3 DNA reads TGTGCCAGCAGACCTATTTACACGGCGAACACCGGGGAGCTGTTTTTT. It translates to CASRPIYTANTGELFF.

The rearrangement joins TRBV29-1 to TRBJ2-1; D unresolved. This CDR3 is 15 amino acids long. Trimming took off 1 base at V and 0 bases at J, with 10 bases between the two ends. CDR1 is SQVTM and CDR2 is ANQGSEA in the germline V gene. The CDR3 spells CSVEGPLASYNEQFF. The CDR3 DNA follows: TGCAGCGTTGAAGGGCCTTTAGCCTCCTACAATGAGCAGTTCTTC.

The V call is TRBV4-1, the J call TRBJ1-1, with D unresolved. Trimming took 0 bases from V and 4 from J, leaving 12 bases between them. This CDR3 contains 15 residues. The germline gives CDR1 MGHRA, CDR2 YSYEKL. CDR3 bases: TGCGCCAGCAGCCAAGATCCGGGGTTGACCACTGAAGCTTTCTTT. Its protein is CASSQDPGLTTEAFF.

This clonotype was seen many times. The chain combines TRBV7-6 with TRBJ1-5, with TRBD1 matching over 9 bases. Per the germline V gene, CDR1 is SGHVS and CDR2 is FNYEAQ. The CDR3 has 16 residues. Germline trimming cut 5 bases from V and 4 bases from J; bases unmatched to any gene: 9. The CDR3 DNA reads TGTGCCAGCAGCCTGGGACAGGGAGGACCTAATCAGCCCCAGCATTTT. The encoded protein is CASSLGQGGPNQPQHF.

The chain has TRBV29-1 and TRBJ2-7, with D maybe TRBD1 (6 bases). CDR3 length: 13 residues. Germline-derived CDR1 and CDR2 are SQVTM and ANQGSEA. V gave up 3 bases and J gave up 1 base, with 10 bases separating them. CDR3 region: CSVEVDSSYEQYF. The CDR3 DNA is TGCAGCGTTGAGGTGGACAGTTCCTACGAGCAGTACTTC.